This T cell receptor (beta chain) was captured by sequencing in a study of blood T cell repertoires in COVID-19 (dated by TCRdb to between 2020 and 2021). Looking at the study overall: The collaborator samples originated in the United States, Italy and Spain and spanned the acute and convalescent phases of COVID-19. The material from the prospective study consisted of cDNA or gDNA derived from T cells, B-cell-depleted T cells, or PBMCs. Deeply sampled blood TCRbeta repertoires from subjects exposed to, actively infected with, or recovered from COVID-19 were included in the dataset. The repertoires were made available in a free public database intended to serve as a resource for research on the immune response to SARS-CoV-2. The samples were drawn from the first 160 participants of the ongoing ImmuneRACE study and from 1,254 subjects provided by 6 global collaborators. A de-identified subject ID, COVID-19 status, age in years and sex were almost always included in the sample metadata. Where available, HLA class I and class II types were taken from metadata supplied by the sample provider and were not determined by assay-based typing. The paper's findings and limits, for the study overall: The amount of clinical and demographic metadata varied by source and participant and was provided uncurated.

The CDR3 holds 14 amino acids from the cysteine to the phenylalanine. CDR3 DNA is the only sequence kept; it has 42 bases, read in frame from the first base. According to the germline V gene, CDR1 reads SGHVS and CDR2 reads FQNEAQ. V is pruned by 5 bases and J by 0 bases, leaving 1 base of the junction without a gene match. The count of this clone is one. The target of this receptor is not known. The record has no base qualities; no much larger clone is one base away. TCRbeta CDR3 regions were amplified from genomic DNA using the immunoSEQ Assay, a bias-controlled multiplex PCR. The paper's processing steps were these. Within the assay, amplification of reference gene primers was used to estimate how many nucleated cells each sample contained. To quantify the absolute abundance of each unique TCRbeta CDR3 rearrangement, sequence reads were collapsed and filtered. Productive Simpson clonality was computed per sample as the square root of Simpson's diversity index over productive rearrangements. Sourced from immuneACCESS, this table was stored by TCRdb with only in-frame sequences that have V and J called. A share of the clones is absent; for the studies checked, an unresolved V gene accounts for under half, and the remainder has no known explanation. V, J and clone size were drawn from that table, and D and trimming were deduced from the DNA. The sample records some 71,000 clones, 70% to 85% of which are singletons. The top ten clones comprise about 0.87% of the sample.

Whole blood was collected in K2EDTA tubes by collaborating institutions according to the institutions' own protocols. For TCRbeta analysis, collaborator samples were shipped as frozen whole blood, as isolated PBMCs, or as DNA extracted from either sample type. The TCR was taken from a woman in her seventies with acute or convalescent COVID-19. The chain is encoded by TRBV7-8 joined to TRBJ1-3, with TRBD1 matching 7 junction bases. The specimen was peripheral blood. The nucleotide sequence is TGTGCCAGCAGCAACAGGGGCTCTGGAAACACCATATATTTT. Translated, this gives CASSNRGSGNTIYF. The reference TRBV7-8 and TRBJ1-3 proteins fill in what lies around the CDR3, so the full variable domain reads GAGVSQSPRYKVAKRGQDVALRCDPISGHVSLFWYQQALGQGPEFLTYFQNEAQLDKSGLPSDRFFAERPEGSVSTLKIQRTQQEDSAVYLCASSNRGSGNTIYFGEGSWLTVV.